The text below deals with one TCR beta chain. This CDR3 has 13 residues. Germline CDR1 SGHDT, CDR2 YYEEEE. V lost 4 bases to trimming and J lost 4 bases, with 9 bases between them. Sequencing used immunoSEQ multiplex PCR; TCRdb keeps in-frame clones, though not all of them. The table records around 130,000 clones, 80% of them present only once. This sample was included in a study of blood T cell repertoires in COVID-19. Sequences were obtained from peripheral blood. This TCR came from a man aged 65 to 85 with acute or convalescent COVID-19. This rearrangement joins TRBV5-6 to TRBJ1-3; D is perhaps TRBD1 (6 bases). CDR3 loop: CASSLGQGNTIYF. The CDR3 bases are TGTGCCAGCAGCCTAGGACAGGGAAACACCATATATTTT.